The rows below give T cell receptor beta chains drawn from one sample of a study of T cells in Graves' hyperthyroidism and ophthalmopathy. TCRdb redid the calling of the multiplex PCR reads with MiXCR, one entry per CDR3 protein. The sample lists roughly 110,000 distinct CDR3 sequences, about 16% occurring once. The source material was blood. The source of these receptors is a woman in her forties or fifties with Graves' hyperthyroidism. Both conserved end residues are part of each CDR3. Some rows have no size entry. The others give once, few or many, or a class for an expanded clone.

many | TRBV14 | CASSQDAGGGNTQYF
many | TRBV18 | CASSPGTGYNEQFF
many | TRBV2 | CASRDGRGNNSPLHF
. | TRBV19 | CASRKTESYEQYF
many | TRBV2 | CASSTQGRRQREAFF
many | TRBV15 | CATSSYKRGGSTDTQYF
many | TRBV7-9 | CASSKGQDLSYNEQFF
many | TRBV5-1 | CASSPRGPLPNSPLHF
many | TRBV2 | CASRTTGSNNEKLFF
. | TRBV20-1 | CSARGTSGNDEQFF
many | TRBV28 | CASSLPRDRGRDNEQFF
many | TRBV2 | CASRGAGVYNEQFF
. | TRBV28 | CASSKGGRPDTQYF
many | TRBV12-3/TRBV12-4 | CASPPQGAGGYTF
. | TRBV7-3 | CASSLGTGYEETQYF
many | TRBV27 | CATEGPSDTQYF
many | TRBV20-1 | CSARGPAGSGNTIYF
many | TRBV7-9 | CASSADTVRVVRETTNEKLFF
many | TRBV4-1 | CASSQDPLTDTQYF
many | TRBV6-1 | CASSETPSSYTGELFF
many | TRBV28 | CAIHDPARAQPQHF
many | TRBV12-3/TRBV12-4 | CASSGDSGLAGVGADTQYF
many | TRBV10-3 | CAISERTQVFYGYTF
many | TRBV7-6 | CASSTQDRISTDTQYF
few | TRBV27 | CASIRTGSPSGANVLTF
many | TRBV20-1 | CSALDRSKNIQYF
. | TRBV29-1 | CSVPGQVISTDTQYF
many | TRBV5-4 | CASSPGLAGGEETQYF
once | TRBV29-1 | CSVSTSTGKDGYTF
. | TRBV7-2 | CASSPRDWGGYGYTF
once | TRBV2 | CASRDRGGQPQHF
once | TRBV7-3 | CASSRPTSGSYEQFF
many | TRBV3-1 | CASSQDQGLAGVGNEQFF
many | TRBV7-9 | CASSLASRATDTQYF
many | TRBV6-1 | CASRHPGLADQETQYF
many | TRBV11-2 | CASSFVSGRGELFF
many | TRBV6-1 | CASSPTGLPSLYGYTF
many | TRBV7-9 | CASSSTAGGQGSPLHF
once | TRBV10-2 | CASSEQGNTEASF
many | TRBV7-8 | CASSLLGGGDSPLHF
few | TRBV27 | CASSLSGGGVGYNEQFF
many | TRBV20-1 | CSARDGGTGNQPQHF
many | TRBV28 | CASSLQASRTGANVLTF
many | TRBV30 | CAWGRDTEAFF
many | TRBV13 | CASSWDRETQYF
. | TRBV10-3 | CAIRTADSPLHF
many | TRBV9 | CASSVGRESPTDTQYF
many | TRBV7-8 | CVAGWNTGELFF
many | TRBV30 | CAWSVFGGQRETQYF
many | TRBV6-5 | CASSYSWAGADTQYF
few | TRBV7-3 | CASSQGAQETQYF
. | TRBV3-1 | CASSSSASNRPPHF
many | TRBV7-3 | CASRREGRELFF
many | TRBV28 | CASSRPSFLNEQFF